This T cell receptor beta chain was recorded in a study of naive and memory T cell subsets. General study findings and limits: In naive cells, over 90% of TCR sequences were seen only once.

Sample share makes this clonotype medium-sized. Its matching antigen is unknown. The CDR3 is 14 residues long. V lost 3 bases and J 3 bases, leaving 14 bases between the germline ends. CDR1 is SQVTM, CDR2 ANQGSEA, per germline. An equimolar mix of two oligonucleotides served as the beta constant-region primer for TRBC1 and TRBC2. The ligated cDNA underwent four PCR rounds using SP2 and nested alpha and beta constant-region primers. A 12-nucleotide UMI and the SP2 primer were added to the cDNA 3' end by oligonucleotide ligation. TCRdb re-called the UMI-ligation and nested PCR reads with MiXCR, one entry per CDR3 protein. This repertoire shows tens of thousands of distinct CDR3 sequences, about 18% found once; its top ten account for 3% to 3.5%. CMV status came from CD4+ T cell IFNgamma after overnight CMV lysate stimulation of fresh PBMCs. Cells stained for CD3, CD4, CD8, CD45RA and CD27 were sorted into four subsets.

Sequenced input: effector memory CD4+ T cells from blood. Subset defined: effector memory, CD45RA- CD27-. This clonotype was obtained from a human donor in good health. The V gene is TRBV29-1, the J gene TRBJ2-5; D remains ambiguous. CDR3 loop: CSVEERPWEETQYF. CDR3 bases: TGCAGCGTTGAGGAAAGGCCATGGGAAGAGACCCAGTACTTC.